Each of the 29 T cell receptor beta chains below was sequenced from the same sample in a study of T cells in Graves' hyperthyroidism and ophthalmopathy (dated by TCRdb to the late 2010s). Library generation was performed with multiplex PCR. This sample was sequenced with an Illumina HiSeq 2000. The TCR beta CDR3 regions were amplified from RNA transcripts. For the first round of RT-PCR on the TCR CDR3, the HTBI primer set was used together with the Qiagen OneStep RT-PCR kit. TCRdb itself trimmed the public reads at Q25 with fastp, ran MiXCR and retained productive beta chains. Every distinct CDR3 protein forms one entry, paired with its most common genes and DNA. The table for this sample lists under 700,000 distinct CDR3 sequences; approximately 16% of them were counted only once. The ten largest clonotypes hold under 20% of the sample. Material: blood. The receptors here all came from a young woman with Graves' hyperthyroidism.

V is TRBV6-2 or TRBV6-3 and J is TRBJ1-1; D is unclear. The germline V and J ends were trimmed by 8 bases and 4 bases, with 20 bases remaining between them. CDR3 length: 15 residues. Per germline, CDR1 MNHEY and CDR2 SVGEGT. The CDR3 sequence: CASSLTIEGSTEAFF. The CDR3, as DNA: TGTGCCAGCTCGCTTACGATTGAGGGTTCCACTGAAGCTTTCTTT.

This clonotype was counted ten times or more. The chain employs TRBV27 and TRBJ1-1; tentatively, D is TRBD1 (5 bases). From germline, CDR1 is MNHEY and CDR2 SMNVEV (reference sequence). The V end was cut by 0 bases, the J end by 1 base, with 9 bases between. This CDR3 spans 15 amino acids. As DNA, the CDR3 is TGTGCCAGCAGTTTATCGGGGACGGCGAACACTGAAGCTTTCTTT. This translates into CASSLSGTANTEAFF.

This clonotype was seen only a few times. The rearrangement uses TRBV4-3 and TRBJ2-7, with no clear D. Germline CDR1 LGHNA, CDR2 YSLEER. The CDR3 is made up of 16 amino acids. Trimming took off 3 bases at V and 0 bases at J, with 15 bases between the two ends. The CDR3 loop reads CASSQGLRYPSYEQYF. CDR3 DNA sequence: TGCGCCAGCAGCCAGGGCTTACGTTACCCCTCCTACGAGCAGTACTTC.

This clonotype was seen more than once but under ten times. The CDR3 sequence: CASRRQGAGEQYF. The CDR3 DNA follows: TGTGCCAGCCGCAGACAGGGGGCAGGCGAGCAGTACTTC. The rearrangement links TRBV28 to TRBJ2-7; 10 bases fit TRBD1. Germline V gene sequence: CDR1 MDHEN, CDR2 SYDVKM. The CDR3 is 13 amino acids. Trimming at V came to 8 bases and at J to 6 bases, leaving 7 bases not matched to a gene.

Ten or more counts support this clonotype. The rearrangement uses TRBV12-3 or TRBV12-4 and TRBJ2-5, with TRBD1 identical over 9 bases. CDR3 length: 18 residues. The junction had 19 bases not matched to a gene; V was cut back by 6 bases and J by 5 bases. DNA for the CDR3: TGTGCCAGCAGCCGCCCCCGGACAGGGGCTAATCAGGGGGAGACCCAGTACTTC. This gives the protein CASSRPRTGANQGETQYF.

The rearrangement uses TRBV20-1 and TRBJ2-7; D unclear. From germline, CDR1 is DFQATT and CDR2 SNEGSKA (reference sequence). The germline V and J ends were trimmed by 3 bases and 3 bases, with 6 bases remaining between them. The CDR3 consists of 11 residues. In DNA form, the CDR3 reads TGCAGTGCTAGTTGGGACTACGAGCAGTACTTC. It yields the protein CSASWDYEQYF.

With respect to this clonotype: This sequence may be a read error, since a much larger clone differs from it by one base. J is TRBJ2-5 and V is TRBV6-1; 14 bases are a match to TRBD2. This CDR3 has 17 residues. CDR1 and CDR2 from the germline V gene are MNHNS and SASEGT. CDR3 sequence reads: CASRRTSGGPYQETRYF. CDR3 in DNA: TGTGCCAGCAGACGGACTAGCGGGGGGCCGTACCAAGAGACCCGGTACTTC.

The chain has TRBV5-1 and TRBJ2-2; D may be TRBD2 (5 bases). Per germline, CDR1 SGHRS and CDR2 YFSETQ. This CDR3 has 17 residues. The V gene lost 2 bases and the J gene lost 1 base, with 15 bases spanning the gap. The CDR3 reads CASSFHYEGKNTGELFF. CDR3 DNA sequence: TGCGCCAGCAGCTTTCATTATGAGGGCAAGAACACCGGGGAGCTGTTTTTT.

This clonotype was counted only a few times. The rearrangement joins TRBV7-9 to TRBJ2-2, with 9 bases that match TRBD2. This CDR3 contains 16 residues. Per germline, CDR1 SEHNR and CDR2 FQNEAQ (reference sequence). Trimming took 3 bases from V and 6 from J; bases not matched to a gene: 8. CDR3 DNA: TGTGCCAGCAGCTTTTTATTAGCGGGAGTATCCGGGGAGCTGTTTTTT. Residues: CASSFLLAGVSGELFF.

The table lists this clonotype with a few counts. V gene TRBV4-3 combines with J gene TRBJ2-7; D is perhaps TRBD2 (6 bases). V was cut by 0 bases and J by 0 bases, with 9 bases left in between. The CDR3 is made up of 15 amino acids. CDR1 and CDR2 from the germline V gene are LGHNA and YSLEER. The CDR3 loop is CASSQDRGASYEQYF. CDR3 coding DNA: TGCGCCAGCAGCCAAGATCGCGGGGCCTCCTACGAGCAGTACTTC.

The CDR3 sequence: CSVDGRGRNEQFF. CDR3 sequence (DNA): TGCAGCGTTGATGGGCGGGGGCGCAATGAGCAGTTCTTC. The chain combines TRBV29-1 with TRBJ2-1; tentatively, D is TRBD2 (7 bases). Germline CDR1 reads SQVTM; CDR2 reads ANQGSEA. This CDR3 is built from 13 residues. V lost 3 bases and J lost 6, with 12 bases in between.

V is TRBV19 and J is TRBJ1-5; TRBD1 is a possible D gene (6 bases). The CDR3 has 17 amino acids. Germline CDR1 is LNHDA and CDR2 is SQIVND (reference sequence). Trimming cost V 10 bases and J 4 bases, with 26 bases left between them. In DNA, the CDR3 is TGTGCCACCACCAAGGAACGGGGGGCGGTGGGAAATCAGCCCCAGCATTTT. Translation gives CATTKERGAVGNQPQHF.

This clonotype was recorded a few times. V and J are TRBV20-1 and TRBJ2-3; D perhaps matches TRBD2 (5 bases). V was cut by 0 bases and J by 2 bases, with 15 bases left in between. The V gene's germline CDR1 is DFQATT and CDR2 SNEGSKA (reference sequence). The CDR3 contains 16 residues. CDR3 sequence (DNA): TGCAGTGCTAGAGATCGAGTGGGCGGGCACACAGATACGCAGTATTTT. Translating gives CSARDRVGGHTDTQYF.

This clonotype was seen at least ten times. The rearrangement uses TRBV5-1 and TRBJ2-1; 8 nucleotides match TRBD2. Trimming at V came to 8 bases and at J to 9 bases, leaving 10 bases not matched to a gene. Per the germline V gene, CDR1 is SGHRS and CDR2 is YFSETQ. The CDR3 is 13 amino acids. The chain's CDR3 is CARSAGVTFEQFF. Written as DNA, the CDR3 is TGCGCCAGATCAGCGGGAGTTACGTTTGAGCAGTTCTTC.

In this sample, this clonotype turned up a few times. The chain couples TRBV4-3 to TRBJ1-4, with a weak D call TRBD1 (5 bases). The germline V gene has CDR1 LGHNA and CDR2 YSLEER. V was trimmed by 0 bases and J by 11 bases, leaving 16 bases between them. This CDR3 has 15 amino acids. This CDR3 is CASSQDRDAEFKLFF. DNA of the CDR3: TGCGCCAGCAGCCAAGATCGGGACGCAGAATTTAAACTGTTTTTT.

There are many counts of this clonotype. The CDR3 here is CASSSRWRDTEAFF. The CDR3 DNA follows: TGTGCCAGCAGCTCCCGGTGGCGGGACACTGAAGCTTTCTTT. The chain recombines TRBV7-2 with TRBJ1-1, with D unclear. Trimming shortened V by 4 bases and J by 3 bases, and 12 bases separated the two germline ends. Germline values: CDR1 SGHTA, CDR2 FQGNSA. The CDR3 has 14 amino acids.

Turning to this clonotype: A junction end diverges from the germline sequence, so it may reflect a read error. CDR3 in amino acids: CPSSARRGGYTF. The CDR3 DNA is TGTCCCAGCAGTGCGCGCAGGGGTGGCTACACCTTC. The chain uses TRBV28 and TRBJ1-2, with a weak D call TRBD1 (6 bases). The CDR3 loop spans 12 amino acids. Germline assignment: CDR1 MDHEN and CDR2 SYDVKM.

The table lists this clonotype with many counts. The chain couples TRBV24-1 to TRBJ2-1, with 10 bases that match TRBD2. J was trimmed by 1 base and V by 1 base; bases with no gene match: 6. The CDR3 is made up of 18 amino acids. Germline V lookup: CDR1 KGHDR, CDR2 SFDVKD. The CDR3 DNA reads TGTGCCACCAGTGATTTCGAGGCTAGCGGGGGATCCTACAATGAGCAGTTCTTC. Its protein product is CATSDFEASGGSYNEQFF.

This clonotype has a count of ten or more. The chain employs TRBV6-1 and TRBJ2-3, with 10 bases that match TRBD2. Looked up from germline, CDR1 is MNHNS and CDR2 is SASEGT. This CDR3 comprises 15 residues. J lost 4 bases, V lost 5 bases, and 6 bases had no gene match. The CDR3 here is CASSPSGGAADTQYF. The CDR3 region has the DNA TGTGCCAGCAGTCCAAGCGGGGGGGCGGCAGATACGCAGTATTTT.

A note on this clonotype: Given a much more abundant clone one base away, this may be a read error. V and J are TRBV5-6 and TRBJ1-1; D not resolved. CDR1 SGHDT and CDR2 YYEEEE come from the germline V gene. The length of the CDR3 is 13 residues. The CDR3 region has the DNA TGTGCCAGCAACTTGGTGGGTCGGGCTGAAGCTTTCTTT. Its protein product is CASNLVGRAEAFF.

J is TRBJ2-3 and V is TRBV9, with D possibly matching TRBD2 (6 bases). The V end lost 5 bases, the J end lost 1 base, and 8 bases lay between the germline ends. The V gene's germline CDR1 is SGDLS and CDR2 YYNGEE. The CDR3 totals 13 residues. The CDR3 here is CASRGGGTDTQYF. The CDR3 coding sequence is TGTGCCAGCAGAGGAGGGGGCACAGATACGCAGTATTTT. The complete variable domain, with remaining parts taken from reference TRBV9 and TRBJ2-3, reads DSGVTQTPKHLITATGQRVTLRCSPRSGDLSVYWYQQSLDQGLQFLIQYYNGEERAKGNILERFSAQQFPDLHSELNLSSLELGDSALYFCASRGGGTDTQYFGPGTRLTVL.

The table lists this clonotype with a count of one. The CDR3 loop reads CSARVLAGGRETQYF. CDR3 DNA: TGCAGTGCTAGAGTCTTAGCGGGGGGGCGAGAGACCCAGTACTTC. The chain combines TRBV20-1 with TRBJ2-5, with 11 bases aligning to TRBD2. With 1 base clipped from V and 4 bases from J, the junction kept 5 bases outside the gene matches. The CDR3 covers 15 residues. CDR1 and CDR2 (germline): DFQATT, SNEGSKA (reference sequence).

J is TRBJ2-5 and V is TRBV27; D remains ambiguous. V was trimmed by 4 bases and J by 5 bases, leaving 14 bases between them. The CDR3 spans 14 residues. Germline V gene data show CDR1 as MNHEY and CDR2 as SMNVEV (reference sequence). CDR3 residues: CASSSFSRGETQYF. The CDR3 region has the DNA TGTGCCAGCAGTTCCTTTTCTAGAGGCGAGACCCAGTACTTC.

The V gene is TRBV5-8, the J gene TRBJ1-1; D gene ambiguous. V was clipped by 5 bases and J by 6 bases, with 14 bases between them. The CDR3 consists of 13 residues. Germline V lookup: CDR1 SGHTS, CDR2 YDEGEE. CDR3: CASRSVVPPEAFF. The DNA of the CDR3 is TGTGCCAGCAGATCCGTAGTTCCCCCTGAAGCTTTCTTT.

The rearrangement uses TRBV19 and TRBJ1-2; 9 bases fit TRBD1. Trimming cost V 3 bases and J 7 bases; bases outside gene matches: 6. Germline V gene data show CDR1 as LNHDA and CDR2 as SQIVND (reference sequence). The CDR3 extends over 14 amino acids. CDR3 DNA sequence: TGTGCCAGTAGTATCCCCGGGACAGGGTCTGGCTACACCTTC. It is translated as CASSIPGTGSGYTF.

The table lists this clonotype with a few counts. The chain combines TRBV4-2 with TRBJ2-5, with D perhaps being TRBD1 or TRBD2 (5 bases each). CDR1 is LGHNA, CDR2 YNFKEQ, per germline. This CDR3 is 17 amino acids long. V lost 1 base, J lost 2 bases, and 17 bases lay in between. CDR3 sequence reads: CASSQGRDRQRQETQYF. The CDR3 coding sequence is TGTGCCAGCAGCCAAGGACGGGACCGCCAGAGACAAGAGACCCAGTACTTC.

The table lists this clonotype with a count of one. A read error is possible here, since a much larger clone lies one base away. J is TRBJ2-7 and V is TRBV5-1; D ambiguous. Germline CDR1 and CDR2: SGHRS and YFSETQ. The CDR3 loop spans 14 amino acids. The CDR3, as DNA: TGCGCCAGCAGCTTTGGGCCCCCCGCAGCCGAGCAGGACTTC. Translation: CASSFGPPAAEQDF.

This clonotype was counted a few times. The rearrangement joins TRBV13 to TRBJ2-7, with 12 bases aligning to TRBD2. The CDR3 consists of 17 residues. V lost 6 bases and J lost 0; bases outside the gene matches: 9. The germline gives CDR1 PRHDT, CDR2 FYEKMQ (reference sequence). The CDR3: CASSKLAGGLSSYEQYF. The CDR3 DNA is TGTGCCAGCAGTAAACTAGCGGGGGGCCTTAGCTCCTACGAGCAGTACTTC.

The chain couples TRBV19 to TRBJ2-2; TRBD2 matches at 10 bases. The CDR3 has 15 residues. Trimming at V came to 6 bases and at J to 6 bases, leaving 7 bases not matched to a gene. Per germline, CDR1 LNHDA and CDR2 SQIVND (reference sequence). Here the CDR3 reads CASRTTSGLAGELFF. Written as DNA, the CDR3 is TGTGCCAGTAGAACGACTAGCGGGTTAGCCGGGGAGCTGTTTTTT.